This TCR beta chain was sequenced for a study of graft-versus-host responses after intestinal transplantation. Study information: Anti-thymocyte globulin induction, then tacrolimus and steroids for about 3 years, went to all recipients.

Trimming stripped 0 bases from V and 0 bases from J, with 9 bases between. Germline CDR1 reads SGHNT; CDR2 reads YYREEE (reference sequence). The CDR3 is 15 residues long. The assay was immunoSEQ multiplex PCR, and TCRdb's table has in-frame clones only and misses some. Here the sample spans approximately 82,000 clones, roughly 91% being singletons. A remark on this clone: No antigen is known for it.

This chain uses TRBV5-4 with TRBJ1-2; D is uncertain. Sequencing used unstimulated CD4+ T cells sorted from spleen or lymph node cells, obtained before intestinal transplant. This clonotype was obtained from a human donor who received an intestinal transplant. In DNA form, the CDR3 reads TGTGCCAGCAGCTTGGCCCCAGAAGCTAACTATGGCTACACCTTC. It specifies CASSLAPEANYGYTF.